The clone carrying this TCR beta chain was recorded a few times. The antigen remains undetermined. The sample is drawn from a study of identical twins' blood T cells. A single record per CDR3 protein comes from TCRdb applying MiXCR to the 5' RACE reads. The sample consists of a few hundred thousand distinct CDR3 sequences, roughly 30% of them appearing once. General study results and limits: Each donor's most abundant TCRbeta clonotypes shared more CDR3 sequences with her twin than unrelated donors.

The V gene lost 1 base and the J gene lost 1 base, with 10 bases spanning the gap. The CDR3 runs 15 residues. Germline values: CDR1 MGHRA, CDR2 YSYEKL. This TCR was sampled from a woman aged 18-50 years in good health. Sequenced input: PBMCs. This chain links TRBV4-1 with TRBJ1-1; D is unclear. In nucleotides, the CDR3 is TGCGCCAGCAGCCAAGTTCCCTCCCAGAACACTGAAGCTTTCTTT. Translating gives CASSQVPSQNTEAFF.